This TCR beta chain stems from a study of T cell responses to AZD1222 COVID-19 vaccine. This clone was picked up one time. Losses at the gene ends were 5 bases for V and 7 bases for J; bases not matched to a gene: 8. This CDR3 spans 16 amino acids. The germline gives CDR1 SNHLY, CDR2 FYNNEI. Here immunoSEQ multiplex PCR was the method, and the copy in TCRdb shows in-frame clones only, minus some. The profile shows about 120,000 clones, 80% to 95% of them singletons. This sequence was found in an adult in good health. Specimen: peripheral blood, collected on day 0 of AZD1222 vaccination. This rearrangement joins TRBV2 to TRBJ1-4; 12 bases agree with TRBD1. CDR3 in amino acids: CASSSGTGGGGEKLFF. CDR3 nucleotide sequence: TGTGCCAGCAGTTCCGGGACAGGGGGCGGCGGTGAAAAACTGTTTTTT.